Listed below are T cell receptor beta chains from one sample, sequenced in a study of blood T cells in healthy people across ages. Using its own MiXCR run on the 5' RACE reads, TCRdb lists one record per CDR3 protein. This sample has 1.5 million to 2 million distinct CDR3 sequences, with around 50% found just once. Sequenced: blood. These receptors all come from a woman in her thirties or forties in good health. Both conserved end residues are part of each CDR3. Each record gives: D gene, J gene, V gene, clone size, CDR3 length, CDR3 protein, CDR3 DNA. The D gene is left open where the match is weak. The size of a clone is reported for some rows only, either as once, few or many, or as a class for expanded clones.

d_call: .
j_call: TRBJ2-7
v_call: TRBV4-2
clone_size: .
cdr3_length: 13
cdr3_aa: CASGTSSYNEQYF
cdr3_nt: TGTGCCAGCGGTACGAGCTCCTACAATGAGCAGTACTTC

d_call: .
j_call: TRBJ2-5
v_call: TRBV4-3
clone_size: few
cdr3_length: 16
cdr3_aa: CASSQVQGGGRKTQYF
cdr3_nt: TGCGCCAGCAGCCAAGTCCAAGGGGGGGGCAGGAAGACCCAGTACTTC

d_call: TRBD1
j_call: TRBJ2-1
v_call: TRBV7-2
clone_size: few
cdr3_length: 13
cdr3_aa: CASSSNAGTGKFF
cdr3_nt: TGTGCCAGCAGCTCAAACGCTGGGACAGGGAAGTTCTTC

d_call: TRBD2
j_call: TRBJ2-6
v_call: TRBV4-2
clone_size: .
cdr3_length: 16
cdr3_aa: CASSPGEGSGANVLTF
cdr3_nt: TGTGCCAGCAGCCCCGGGGAGGGGTCTGGGGCCAACGTCCTGACTTTC

d_call: TRBD1
j_call: TRBJ2-1
v_call: TRBV19
clone_size: .
cdr3_length: 15
cdr3_aa: CASSTQQGALNEQFF
cdr3_nt: TGTGCCAGTAGTACACAACAGGGGGCCTTAAATGAGCAGTTCTTC

d_call: .
j_call: TRBJ1-1
v_call: TRBV5-1
clone_size: .
cdr3_length: 15
cdr3_aa: CASSLLQGVSTEAFF
cdr3_nt: TGCGCCAGCAGCTTGCTACAGGGAGTAAGTACTGAAGCTTTCTTT

d_call: TRBD2
j_call: TRBJ2-5
v_call: TRBV20-1
clone_size: .
cdr3_length: 13
cdr3_aa: CSARGLLGSTQYF
cdr3_nt: TGCAGTGCCCGGGGACTACTAGGTTCGACCCAGTACTTC

d_call: .
j_call: TRBJ2-1
v_call: TRBV29-1
clone_size: .
cdr3_length: 11
cdr3_aa: CSGVGDGEQFF
cdr3_nt: TGCAGCGGTGTGGGGGATGGTGAGCAGTTCTTC

d_call: TRBD2
j_call: TRBJ2-1
v_call: TRBV20-1
clone_size: few
cdr3_length: 14
cdr3_aa: CSAPGLGPYNEQFF
cdr3_nt: TGCAGTGCACCGGGACTAGGACCATACAATGAGCAGTTCTTC

d_call: TRBD1
j_call: TRBJ2-5
v_call: TRBV9
clone_size: .
cdr3_length: 17
cdr3_aa: CASSAAGQGEFQETQYF
cdr3_nt: TGTGCCAGCAGCGCCGCGGGACAGGGGGAATTCCAAGAGACCCAGTACTTC

d_call: TRBD2
j_call: TRBJ2-7
v_call: TRBV4-2
clone_size: few
cdr3_length: 18
cdr3_aa: CASSQVPVLAGEDYEQYF
cdr3_nt: TGTGCCAGCAGCCAAGTCCCCGTACTAGCGGGGGAAGACTACGAGCAGTACTTC

d_call: .
j_call: TRBJ2-1
v_call: TRBV28
clone_size: .
cdr3_length: 16
cdr3_aa: CASSLEPWNSYNEQFF
cdr3_nt: TGTGCCAGCAGTTTAGAACCTTGGAACTCCTACAATGAGCAGTTCTTC

d_call: TRBD2
j_call: TRBJ2-5
v_call: TRBV27
clone_size: .
cdr3_length: 15
cdr3_aa: CASTRRVGGQETQYF
cdr3_nt: TGTGCCAGCACTAGGAGAGTGGGGGGGCAAGAGACCCAGTACTTC

d_call: .
j_call: TRBJ1-5
v_call: TRBV7-2
clone_size: .
cdr3_length: 14
cdr3_aa: CASSLDTFNQPQHF
cdr3_nt: TGTGCCAGCAGCTTAGATACTTTCAATCAGCCCCAGCATTTT

d_call: .
j_call: TRBJ2-7
v_call: TRBV20-1
clone_size: .
cdr3_length: 16
cdr3_aa: CSARGGWISDSYEQYF
cdr3_nt: TGCAGTGCTAGAGGGGGATGGATTTCCGATAGCTACGAGCAGTACTTC

d_call: TRBD1
j_call: TRBJ1-6
v_call: TRBV4-3
clone_size: .
cdr3_length: 16
cdr3_aa: CASSPSDRVGNSPLHF
cdr3_nt: TGCGCCAGCAGCCCCTCGGACAGGGTAGGAAATTCACCCCTCCACTTT

d_call: .
j_call: TRBJ1-1
v_call: TRBV6-1
clone_size: .
cdr3_length: 15
cdr3_aa: CASRGYRVLNTEAFF
cdr3_nt: TGTGCCAGCAGAGGCTACAGGGTACTTAACACTGAAGCTTTCTTT

d_call: TRBD1
j_call: TRBJ2-3
v_call: TRBV5-1
clone_size: .
cdr3_length: 15
cdr3_aa: CASSNRGVAADTQYF
cdr3_nt: TGCGCCAGCAGCAACAGGGGAGTAGCCGCAGATACGCAGTATTTT

d_call: TRBD2
j_call: TRBJ2-5
v_call: TRBV5-5
clone_size: .
cdr3_length: 18
cdr3_aa: CASSPGGAGVAYQETQYF
cdr3_nt: TGTGCCAGCAGCCCCGGGGGGGCAGGGGTAGCTTACCAAGAGACCCAGTACTTC

d_call: .
j_call: TRBJ2-1
v_call: TRBV7-2
clone_size: .
cdr3_length: 13
cdr3_aa: CASSLGVTPKQFF
cdr3_nt: TGTGCCAGCAGCTTAGGGGTGACTCCGAAGCAGTTCTTC

d_call: .
j_call: TRBJ1-2
v_call: TRBV20-1
clone_size: few
cdr3_length: 11
cdr3_aa: CSAWGGFGYTF
cdr3_nt: TGCAGTGCTTGGGGGGGGTTTGGCTACACCTTC

d_call: .
j_call: TRBJ2-1
v_call: TRBV11-2
clone_size: .
cdr3_length: 13
cdr3_aa: CASNLVGSNEQFF
cdr3_nt: TGTGCCAGCAACTTAGTAGGGTCGAATGAGCAGTTCTTC

d_call: .
j_call: TRBJ1-5
v_call: TRBV18
clone_size: .
cdr3_length: 14
cdr3_aa: CASSPKNSNQPQHF
cdr3_nt: TGTGCCAGCTCACCTAAAAATAGCAATCAGCCCCAGCATTTT

d_call: TRBD1
j_call: TRBJ2-7
v_call: TRBV6-6
clone_size: few
cdr3_length: 15
cdr3_aa: CASRDPGGVAYEQYF
cdr3_nt: TGTGCCAGCCGGGATCCAGGGGGCGTCGCCTACGAGCAGTACTTC

d_call: TRBD1
j_call: TRBJ2-3
v_call: TRBV7-9
clone_size: .
cdr3_length: 16
cdr3_aa: CASSRRTGERTDTQYF
cdr3_nt: TGTGCCAGCAGCCGACGGACAGGGGAACGCACAGATACGCAGTATTTT

d_call: .
j_call: TRBJ2-3
v_call: TRBV20-1
clone_size: .
cdr3_length: 13
cdr3_aa: CSAGPSYTDTRYF
cdr3_nt: TGCAGTGCCGGACCGAGCTACACAGATACGCGGTATTTT

d_call: TRBD1
j_call: TRBJ1-5
v_call: TRBV7-2
clone_size: .
cdr3_length: 14
cdr3_aa: CASSSQGANQPQHF
cdr3_nt: TGTGCCAGCAGCTCCCAGGGGGCTAACCAGCCCCAGCATTTT

d_call: .
j_call: TRBJ1-5
v_call: TRBV6-1
clone_size: .
cdr3_length: 17
cdr3_aa: CASGNGAGHVSNQPQHF
cdr3_nt: TGTGCCAGCGGGAATGGGGCAGGTCATGTAAGCAATCAGCCCCAGCATTTT

d_call: .
j_call: TRBJ2-6
v_call: TRBV7-2
clone_size: .
cdr3_length: 17
cdr3_aa: CASSSGGKPSGANVLTF
cdr3_nt: TGTGCCAGCAGCTCCGGGGGCAAACCGTCTGGGGCCAACGTCCTGACTTTC

d_call: TRBD2
j_call: TRBJ2-5
v_call: TRBV6-5
clone_size: few
cdr3_length: 18
cdr3_aa: CASSYDLRTSGGGETQYF
cdr3_nt: TGTGCCAGCAGTTACGACCTTAGGACTAGCGGGGGAGGAGAGACCCAGTACTTC

d_call: .
j_call: TRBJ2-7
v_call: TRBV20-1
clone_size: .
cdr3_length: 13
cdr3_aa: CSAPGGTGYEQYF
cdr3_nt: TGCAGTGCCCCCGGGGGTACGGGCTACGAGCAGTACTTC

d_call: TRBD1
j_call: TRBJ2-3
v_call: TRBV24-1
clone_size: .
cdr3_length: 16
cdr3_aa: CATSSRGRGNTDTQYF
cdr3_nt: TGTGCCACCAGTTCCAGGGGGCGAGGTAACACAGATACGCAGTATTTT

d_call: .
j_call: TRBJ2-7
v_call: TRBV6-5
clone_size: .
cdr3_length: 14
cdr3_aa: CASRTDYWAYEQYF
cdr3_nt: TGTGCCAGCAGGACAGACTATTGGGCTTACGAGCAGTACTTC

d_call: TRBD1
j_call: TRBJ2-7
v_call: TRBV7-2
clone_size: few
cdr3_length: 15
cdr3_aa: CASSLQGTGNYEQYF
cdr3_nt: TGTGCCAGCAGCTTACAGGGGACAGGGAACTACGAGCAGTACTTC

d_call: .
j_call: TRBJ2-7
v_call: TRBV21-1
clone_size: .
cdr3_length: 13
cdr3_aa: CAGNRDRTYEQYF
cdr3_nt: TGTGCCGGTAACCGGGACAGGACCTACGAGCAGTACTTC

d_call: TRBD2
j_call: TRBJ2-1
v_call: TRBV20-1
clone_size: .
cdr3_length: 17
cdr3_aa: CSARGTSGGVNYNEQFF
cdr3_nt: TGCAGTGCTAGAGGGACTAGCGGGGGGGTAAACTACAATGAGCAGTTCTTC

d_call: .
j_call: TRBJ2-3
v_call: TRBV3-1
clone_size: .
cdr3_length: 15
cdr3_aa: CASSQDWTATDTQYF
cdr3_nt: TGTGCCAGCAGCCAAGATTGGACTGCCACAGATACGCAGTATTTT

d_call: .
j_call: TRBJ2-6
v_call: TRBV12-3/TRBV12-4
clone_size: .
cdr3_length: 17
cdr3_aa: CASSFTPAGSGANVLTF
cdr3_nt: TGTGCCAGCAGTTTCACCCCAGCAGGCTCTGGGGCCAACGTCCTGACTTTC

d_call: TRBD2
j_call: TRBJ2-1
v_call: TRBV4-3
clone_size: few
cdr3_length: 16
cdr3_aa: CASSQEARGGRNEQFF
cdr3_nt: TGCGCCAGCAGCCAAGAGGCCCGGGGGGGGAGGAATGAGCAGTTCTTC

d_call: .
j_call: TRBJ1-4
v_call: TRBV7-2
clone_size: .
cdr3_length: 16
cdr3_aa: CASSLVQASLGEKLFF
cdr3_nt: TGTGCCAGCAGCTTAGTCCAGGCTTCCTTAGGTGAAAAACTGTTTTTT

d_call: TRBD1
j_call: TRBJ2-1
v_call: TRBV6-4
clone_size: .
cdr3_length: 16
cdr3_aa: CASSEGTGGAYNEQFF
cdr3_nt: TGTGCCAGCAGTGAAGGGACAGGGGGCGCCTACAATGAGCAGTTCTTC